The 23 T cell receptor beta chains reported below all come from one sample, sequenced in a study of cytomegalovirus exposure and HLA in healthy donors. PCR was performed using 60 Vbeta and 13 Jbeta primers. Sequencing used immunoSEQ multiplex PCR; TCRdb keeps in-frame clones, though not all of them. The data show roughly 150,000 clones, with roughly 84% seen just once and about 1% held by the top ten. The sequenced sample was PBMCs. These receptors all stem from a man aged 30 to 39 in good health and CMV-seronegative.

The rearrangement links TRBV7-2 to TRBJ2-1, with 11 bases matching TRBD2. Germline V gene sequence: CDR1 SGHTA, CDR2 FQGNSA. The length of the CDR3 is 15 residues. V lost 1 base to trimming and J lost 7 bases; unmatched junction nucleotides: 3. The CDR3 coding sequence is TGTGCCAGCAGCTTAGTGCCTAGCGGGAGGAATGAGCAGTTCTTC. This encodes CASSLVPSGRNEQFF.

This chain joins TRBV19 and TRBJ2-1; D perhaps matches TRBD1 (5 bases). V dropped 1 base and J dropped 8 bases, with 15 bases sitting between them. There are 15 residues in the CDR3. The germline CDR1 and CDR2 sequences are LNHDA and SQIVND (reference sequence). The CDR3 DNA reads TGTGCCAGTAGTATAGTTGGGGCCCGGTCCGATGAGCAGTTCTTC. Amino acids: CASSIVGARSDEQFF.

The chain uses TRBV27 and TRBJ2-2, with no clear D. The CDR3 contains 17 residues. Trimming cost V 5 bases and J 8 bases, with 24 bases left between them. Germline V gives CDR1 MNHEY, CDR2 SMNVEV (reference sequence). CDR3 sequence (DNA): TGTGCCAGCAGTCCCCAGTTCTCACAGCTCGATGGTGGGGAGCTGTTTTTT. The encoded protein is CASSPQFSQLDGGELFF.

This clone has a single count. The chain couples TRBV6-5 to TRBJ1-2; D call uncertain. V lost 5 bases and J 3 bases, leaving 16 bases between the germline ends. Per the germline V gene, CDR1 is MNHEY and CDR2 is SVGAGI. The CDR3 runs to 15 residues. The CDR3 DNA follows: TGTGCCAGCAGTCCCCGGACTGGCCTAGACTATGGCTACACCTTC. This gives the protein CASSPRTGLDYGYTF.

The chain uses TRBV19 and TRBJ2-1, with a tentative D call TRBD1 (5 bases). CDR3 size: 12 residues. CDR1 LNHDA and CDR2 SQIVND come from the germline V gene (reference sequence). The V end lost 6 bases, the J end lost 5 bases, and 8 bases lay between the germline ends. The CDR3 coding sequence is TGTGCCAGTAGGACAGCCAACAATGAGCAGTTCTTC. It is translated as CASRTANNEQFF.

The rearrangement joins TRBV27 to TRBJ2-1; D may be TRBD2 (5 bases). Trimming took off 2 bases at V and 7 bases at J, with 6 bases between the two ends. Germline V CDR1 and CDR2: MNHEY, SMNVEV (reference sequence). The CDR3 is 12 residues long. CDR3 region: CASSLRGNEQFF. For the CDR3, the DNA is TGTGCCAGCAGTTTACGGGGTAATGAGCAGTTCTTC.

V gene TRBV28 combines with J gene TRBJ2-7; D may be TRBD1 (6 bases). From germline, CDR1 is MDHEN and CDR2 SYDVKM. V dropped 5 bases and J dropped 3 bases, with 17 bases sitting between them. This CDR3 has 15 residues. CDR3 DNA sequence: TGTGCCAGCAGTCAGTTCACAGGGTCGGGCTACGAGCAGTACTTC. Translated, it gives CASSQFTGSGYEQYF.

The rearrangement links TRBV10-2 to TRBJ2-2; TRBD1 agrees at 7 bases. This CDR3 is built from 13 residues. Germline V gene lookup returns CDR1 WSHSY and CDR2 SAAADI. The J segment lost 5 bases and the V segment lost 7 bases, leaving 4 bases of the junction unmatched. This CDR3 reads CASTLTGTGELFF. The CDR3 DNA follows: TGCGCCAGCACTCTGACAGGGACCGGGGAGCTGTTTTTT.

This chain connects TRBV7-2 to TRBJ2-3, with 10 bases fitting TRBD2. This CDR3 comprises 15 residues. Germline V gene data show CDR1 as SGHTA and CDR2 as FQGNSA. V dropped 6 bases and J dropped 2; count of bases not matched to a gene: 5. CDR3 bases: TGTGCCAGCAGTTGGACTAGCGGATACACAGATACGCAGTATTTT. It is translated as CASSWTSGYTDTQYF.

The rearrangement joins TRBV2 to TRBJ2-1; D remains unclear. CDR1 is SNHLY, CDR2 FYNNEI, per germline. V was trimmed by 1 base and J by 5 bases, leaving 6 bases between them. The CDR3 length is 13 residues. The CDR3 sequence is CASSEEQHNEQFF. DNA for the CDR3: TGTGCCAGCAGTGAAGAGCAACACAATGAGCAGTTCTTC.

This CDR3 is CASSLARGLDEQYF. CDR3 DNA: TGCGCCAGCAGCTTGGCCAGGGGGCTCGACGAGCAGTACTTC. The rearrangement uses TRBV5-1 and TRBJ2-7; TRBD1 aligns across 8 bases. Trimming cost V 0 bases and J 5 bases; bases outside gene matches: 4. Germline V gene data show CDR1 as SGHRS and CDR2 as YFSETQ. This CDR3 comprises 14 residues.

V is TRBV18 and J is TRBJ2-7; the match to TRBD1 covers 9 bases. There are 16 residues in the CDR3. Germline V gene data show CDR1 as KGHSH and CDR2 as LQKENI. Trimming removed 6 bases from V and 5 bases from J; junction bases left unmatched: 14. The CDR3 loop reads CASSATGTGNIHEQYF. The CDR3 DNA reads TGTGCCAGCTCGGCGACCGGGACAGGGAATATCCACGAGCAGTACTTC.

This chain joins TRBV25-1 and TRBJ2-6, with a weak D call TRBD2 (5 bases). The CDR3 covers 18 residues. The V end was cut by 4 bases, the J end by 2 bases, with 18 bases between. Germline V CDR1 and CDR2: MGHDK, SYGVNS. The CDR3 coding sequence is TGTGCCAGCAGTGGAGAATCGGGGTTCGCGACTGGGGCCAACGTCCTGACTTTC. Amino acid sequence: CASSGESGFATGANVLTF.

The chain combines TRBV4-1 with TRBJ2-3; D possibly corresponds to TRBD2 (5 bases). This CDR3 region has 16 residues. Germline CDR1 is MGHRA and CDR2 is YSYEKL. V was pared by 0 bases and J by 6 bases, with 16 bases between. Here the CDR3 reads CASSQDLPSWKDTQYF. In DNA form, the CDR3 reads TGCGCCAGCAGCCAAGATCTCCCTAGCTGGAAGGATACGCAGTATTTT.

This clone has more than one count but fewer than ten. V and J are TRBV30 and TRBJ2-2; D might be TRBD1 (6 bases). CDR3 length: 13 amino acids. Germline-derived CDR1 and CDR2 are GTSNPN and SVGIG (reference sequence). V shed 3 bases and J shed 5 bases, with 10 bases lying between them. The CDR3: CAWREGGTGELFF. The CDR3 DNA sequence: TGTGCCTGGAGGGAAGGGGGAACCGGGGAGCTGTTTTTT.

The J gene is TRBJ2-1, the V gene TRBV30; the match to TRBD2 covers 7 bases. The J segment lost 5 bases and the V segment lost 0 bases, leaving 10 bases of the junction unmatched. The CDR3 totals 16 residues. The germline gives CDR1 GTSNPN, CDR2 SVGIG (reference sequence). The CDR3 protein is CAWSVGLPSGDNEQFF. The CDR3 DNA follows: TGTGCCTGGAGTGTAGGTCTCCCGAGCGGGGACAATGAGCAGTTCTTC. Variable domain in full (rest from reference TRBV30 and TRBJ2-1): SQTIHQWPATLVQPVGSPLSLECTVEGTSNPNLYWYRQAAGRGLQLLFYSVGIGQISSEVPQNLSASRPQDRQFILSSKKLLLSDSGFYLCAWSVGLPSGDNEQFFGPGTRLTVL.

V is TRBV18 and J is TRBJ2-7, with a possible D match to TRBD2 (5 bases). Between the trimmed V and J ends, which lost 2 bases and 1 base, there was a span of 9 bases. Germline CDR1 KGHSH, CDR2 LQKENI. The length of the CDR3 is 14 residues. This CDR3 is CASSPTSASYEQYF. The CDR3 coding sequence is TGTGCCAGCTCACCAACTAGTGCTTCCTACGAGCAGTACTTC.

This chain joins TRBV5-8 and TRBJ1-6; D not resolved. V was trimmed by 0 bases and J by 7 bases, leaving 5 bases between them. Germline CDR1 is SGHTS and CDR2 is YDEGEE. This CDR3 is built from 13 residues. The DNA for the CDR3 is TGTGCCAGCAGCTTGGACAGAAATTCACCCCTCCACTTT. Translation: CASSLDRNSPLHF.

The chain carries TRBV29-1 and TRBJ1-3; D might be TRBD1 (5 bases). CDR1 is SQVTM and CDR2 is ANQGSEA in the germline V gene. V was cut by 4 bases and J by 1 base, with 8 bases left in between. The CDR3 is made up of 13 amino acids. CDR3 residues: CSVVGGSGNTIYF. Here the CDR3 DNA reads TGCAGCGTTGTGGGGGGGTCTGGAAACACCATATATTTT. Drawing the rest from reference TRBV29-1 and TRBJ1-3, the complete variable domain is SAVISQKPSRDICQRGTSLTIQCQVDSQVTMMFWYRQQPGQSLTLIATANQGSEATYESGFVIDKFPISRPNLTFSTLTVSNMSPEDSSIYLCSVVGGSGNTIYFGEGSWLTVV.

The J gene is TRBJ2-3, the V gene TRBV9, with TRBD2 matching over 14 bases. Germline V gene sequence: CDR1 SGDLS, CDR2 YYNGEE. V was pared by 3 bases and J by 3 bases, with 6 bases of the junction left unmatched. The CDR3 sequence is 17 residues long. The CDR3 here is CASSATSGGALTDTQYF. Here the CDR3 DNA reads TGTGCCAGCAGCGCGACTAGCGGGGGGGCCCTAACAGATACGCAGTATTTT. The full variable domain, completed using reference TRBV9 and TRBJ2-3, is DSGVTQTPKHLITATGQRVTLRCSPRSGDLSVYWYQQSLDQGLQFLIQYYNGEERAKGNILERFSAQQFPDLHSELNLSSLELGDSALYFCASSATSGGALTDTQYFGPGTRLTVL.

In nucleotides, the CDR3 is TGCGCCAGCAGCCCCATTGAGACTAGCGGGGCCTACAATGAGCAGTTCTTC. Its translation is CASSPIETSGAYNEQFF. The chain employs TRBV4-1 and TRBJ2-1, with 11 positions matching TRBD2. CDR3 length: 17 amino acids. Germline CDR1 and CDR2: MGHRA and YSYEKL. V dropped 4 bases and J dropped 2; count of bases not matched to a gene: 7.

As to this clone: Germline is not matched at one junction end, which may reflect a read error. The chain joins TRBV4-2 to TRBJ2-2, with D perhaps matching TRBD2 (5 bases). This CDR3 comprises 16 residues. Germline V gene lookup returns CDR1 LGHNA and CDR2 YNFKEQ. The CDR3 nucleotides are TGTGCCAGCAGCCAAGAAGTCGGGCAATACACCGGGGAGCTGCTTTTT. Translated, it gives CASSQEVGQYTGELLF.

The CDR3 region is CASSPHPAILAGEAGELFF. CDR3 in DNA: TGTGCCAGCAGCCCCCACCCGGCCATCTTAGCGGGAGAAGCCGGGGAGCTGTTTTTT. The chain employs TRBV7-3 and TRBJ2-2; 9 bases are shared with TRBD2. The germline gives CDR1 SGHTA, CDR2 FQGTGA. Losses at the gene ends were 5 bases for V and 6 bases for J; bases not matched to a gene: 19. The CDR3 consists of 19 residues.